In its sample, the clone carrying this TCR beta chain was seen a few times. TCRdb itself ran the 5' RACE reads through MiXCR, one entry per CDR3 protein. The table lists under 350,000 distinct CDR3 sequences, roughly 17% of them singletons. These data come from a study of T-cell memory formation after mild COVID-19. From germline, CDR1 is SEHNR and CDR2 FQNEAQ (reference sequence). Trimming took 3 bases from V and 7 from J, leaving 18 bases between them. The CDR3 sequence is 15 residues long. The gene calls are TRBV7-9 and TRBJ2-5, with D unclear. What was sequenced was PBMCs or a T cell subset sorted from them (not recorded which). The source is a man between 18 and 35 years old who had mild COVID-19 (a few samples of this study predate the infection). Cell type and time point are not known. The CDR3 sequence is CASSLFESLAATQYF. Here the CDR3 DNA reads TGTGCCAGCAGCTTGTTCGAGAGCCTGGCAGCGACCCAGTACTTC. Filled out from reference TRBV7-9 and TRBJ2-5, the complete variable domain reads DTGVSQNPRHKITKRGQNVTFRCDPISEHNRLYWYRQTLGQGPEFLTYFQNEAQLEKSRLLSDRFSAERPKGSFSTLEIQRTEQGDSAMYLCASSLFESLAATQYFGPGTRLLVL.